What follows are 24 T cell receptor beta chains derived from one specimen sequenced in a study of blood T cell repertoires in COVID-19. Measured with immunoSEQ multiplex PCR; TCRdb has only the in-frame clones, and not every one. The sample has some 40,000 clones; over 70% are singletons. Input material: peripheral blood. These receptors originate from a human donor in a cohort sampled during active COVID-19.

This clone has just one count. The chain couples TRBV5-5 to TRBJ1-1; no definite D call. CDR3 length: 12 amino acids. V was shortened by 1 base and J by 1 base, with 2 bases between the two germline ends. Germline-derived CDR1 and CDR2 are SGHKS and YYEKEE (reference sequence). The CDR3 nucleotides are TGTGCCAGCAGCTTGCGGAACACTGAAGCTTTCTTT. Residues: CASSLRNTEAFF.

The gene calls are TRBV7-8 and TRBJ1-1; perhaps TRBD1 as D (5 bases). The CDR3 runs to 16 residues. CDR1 is SGHVS and CDR2 is FQNEAQ in the germline V gene. Trimming removed 5 bases at V and 4 bases at J, with 20 bases between. This CDR3 is CASSNLRDSGLTEAFF. CDR3 bases: TGTGCCAGCAGCAATCTCCGGGACTCCGGGCTCACTGAAGCTTTCTTT. Based on the CDR3 plus reference TRBV7-8 and TRBJ1-1, the full variable domain is GAGVSQSPRYKVAKRGQDVALRCDPISGHVSLFWYQQALGQGPEFLTYFQNEAQLDKSGLPSDRFFAERPEGSVSTLKIQRTQQEDSAVYLCASSNLRDSGLTEAFFGQGTRLTVV.

The V gene is TRBV5-4, the J gene TRBJ1-2, with D maybe TRBD1 (6 bases). Trimming stripped 4 bases from V and 3 bases from J, with 13 bases between. This CDR3 region has 14 residues. Germline assignment: CDR1 SGHNT and CDR2 YYREEE (reference sequence). The chain's CDR3 is CASSIQGIDYGYTF. CDR3 nucleotide sequence: TGTGCCAGCAGCATCCAGGGGATCGACTATGGCTACACCTTC.

The rearrangement uses TRBV6-5 and TRBJ1-2; the D is unclear. Germline V gene sequence: CDR1 MNHEY, CDR2 SVGAGI. Trimming took 4 bases from V and 3 from J, leaving 18 bases between them. The CDR3 is made up of 16 amino acids. DNA of the CDR3: TGTGCCAGCAGTTCAAGAGTTCGGGGAGGCGACTATGGCTACACCTTC. Protein product: CASSSRVRGGDYGYTF.

The chain carries TRBV7-9 and TRBJ1-4, with a weak D call TRBD1 (6 bases). This CDR3 is 13 amino acids long. The V gene lost 5 bases and the J gene lost 7 bases, with 11 bases spanning the gap. Per the germline V gene, CDR1 is SEHNR and CDR2 is FQNEAQ (reference sequence). The CDR3 protein is CASSPGVAEKLFF. CDR3 DNA sequence: TGTGCCAGCAGCCCAGGGGTAGCTGAAAAACTGTTTTTT.

The V gene is TRBV4-2, the J gene TRBJ2-2; 11 bases fit TRBD2. Germline CDR1 LGHNA, CDR2 YNFKEQ. The V and J ends lost 3 bases and 3 bases, in that order; junction bases with no gene match: 12. This CDR3 spans 19 amino acids. The CDR3 loop reads CASSHGGSGGASDTGELFF. The CDR3 nucleotides read TGTGCCAGCAGCCACGGGGGTAGCGGGGGGGCCTCCGACACCGGGGAGCTGTTTTTT.

This clone came up a few times. A junction end diverges from the germline sequence, so it may reflect a read error. This rearrangement joins TRBV2 to TRBJ2-2, with 7 bases lining up with TRBD1. Germline values: CDR1 SNHLY, CDR2 FYNNEI. This CDR3 is 15 amino acids long. The CDR3 loop is CASCDRVRSIGELFF. The CDR3 nucleotides are TGTGCCAGCTGTGACAGGGTCCGCTCGATCGGGGAGCTGTTTTTT.

Only one count was recorded for this clone. V usage is TRBV7-8 and J usage is TRBJ2-7; D gene uncertain. Germline values: CDR1 SGHVS, CDR2 FQNEAQ. Trimming removed 1 base at V and 3 bases at J, with 7 bases between. The length of the CDR3 is 13 residues. CDR3 nucleotides: TGTGCCAGCAGCTTAGGGCAAGTCTACGAGCAGTACTTC. It yields the protein CASSLGQVYEQYF.

The V and J genes are TRBV12-5 and TRBJ2-2; 10 nucleotides match TRBD1. Germline assignment: CDR1 LGHNT and CDR2 FRNRAP. The trim removed 7 bases at V and 3 bases at J, leaving 5 bases unmatched. The CDR3 runs to 15 residues. CDR3 DNA sequence: TGTGCTAGTGCCTGGGACAGGGGCTACACCGGGGAGCTGTTTTTT. Amino acids: CASAWDRGYTGELFF.

The chain links TRBV7-9 to TRBJ2-5; D gene unclear. Trimming left V 4 bases short and J 2 bases short, with 14 bases between. Germline V CDR1 and CDR2: SEHNR, FQNEAQ (reference sequence). The CDR3 has 15 residues. CDR3 protein: CASSSQGPRQETQYF. The CDR3 DNA reads as TGTGCCAGCAGCTCCCAAGGCCCCAGGCAAGAGACCCAGTACTTC.

The chain employs TRBV4-2 and TRBJ1-2; TRBD1 aligns across 9 bases. The CDR3 covers 14 residues. V was pared by 1 base and J by 8 bases, with 5 bases of the junction left unmatched. The germline V gene has CDR1 LGHNA and CDR2 YNFKEQ. Here the CDR3 reads CASSQGDREGGYTF. CDR3 DNA sequence: TGTGCCAGCAGCCAAGGGGACAGGGAAGGCGGCTACACCTTC.

The chain recombines TRBV19 with TRBJ1-5; no clear D. Germline V CDR1 and CDR2: LNHDA, SQIVND (reference sequence). Trimming removed 3 bases from V and 5 bases from J, with 17 bases in between. The CDR3 consists of 16 residues. As DNA, the CDR3 is TGTGCCAGTAGTATTCGGGTGGCGGCCGTGCATCAGCCCCAGCATTTT. This gives the protein CASSIRVAAVHQPQHF. The whole variable domain, remainder taken from reference TRBV19 and TRBJ1-5, is DGGITQSPKYLFRKEGQNVTLSCEQNLNHDAMYWYRQDPGQGLRLIYYSQIVNDFQKGDIAEGYSVSREKKESFPLTVTSAQKNPTAFYLCASSIRVAAVHQPQHFGDGTRLSIL.

The chain couples TRBV7-2 to TRBJ2-5; 8 nucleotides agree with TRBD2. V shed 3 bases and J 3 bases; nucleotides not matched to a gene: 9. CDR3 length: 16 residues. Germline loops: CDR1 SGHTA, CDR2 FQGNSA. The CDR3 loop reads CASSLGSRAGEETQYF. As DNA, the CDR3 is TGTGCCAGCAGCTTGGGGTCTAGAGCGGGGGAAGAGACCCAGTACTTC.

The chain uses TRBV27 and TRBJ1-1; D perhaps matches TRBD1 (6 bases). The V and J ends lost 6 bases and 5 bases respectively, with 16 bases between them. Germline V CDR1 and CDR2: MNHEY, SMNVEV (reference sequence). This CDR3 comprises 14 residues. CDR3 protein: CASSHGQSRTEAFF. In DNA form, the CDR3 reads TGTGCCAGCAGCCACGGACAGAGTCGAACTGAAGCTTTCTTT.

V gene TRBV13 combines with J gene TRBJ1-1; D possibly corresponds to TRBD1 (5 bases). The CDR3 runs 15 residues. Germline CDR1 PRHDT, CDR2 FYEKMQ (reference sequence). V was pared by 4 bases and J by 0 bases, with 12 bases between. The chain's CDR3 is CASSSTGTMNTEAFF. CDR3 DNA: TGTGCCAGCAGCTCCACCGGGACTATGAACACTGAAGCTTTCTTT.

This clone was detected only a few times. This chain uses TRBV5-5 with TRBJ1-1; no firm D call. V was cut by 1 base and J by 6 bases, with 7 bases left in between. Per the germline V gene, CDR1 is SGHKS and CDR2 is YYEKEE (reference sequence). The CDR3 is made up of 12 amino acids. The CDR3 nucleotides are TGTGCCAGCAGCTTGTCCCTTGCTGAAGCTTTCTTT. Its translation: CASSLSLAEAFF.

The chain uses TRBV9 and TRBJ1-2, with 9 bases that match TRBD1. Germline trimming cut 0 bases from V and 4 bases from J; bases unmatched to any gene: 16. This CDR3 has 19 residues. Germline values: CDR1 SGDLS, CDR2 YYNGEE. CDR3: CASSVVGGHGPGQGYGYTF. The CDR3 coding sequence is TGTGCCAGCAGCGTAGTTGGGGGTCACGGGCCGGGACAGGGCTATGGCTACACCTTC.

DNA of the CDR3: TGTGCCAGCAGCTTAGGGCTTGGGTTAGCGGGGTTCGTCTACAATGAGCAGTTCTTC. Amino acids: CASSLGLGLAGFVYNEQFF. The chain has TRBV7-2 and TRBJ2-1; 8 nucleotides match TRBD2. CDR3 length: 19 amino acids. The J segment lost 3 bases and the V segment lost 1 base, leaving 14 bases of the junction unmatched. CDR1 is SGHTA and CDR2 is FQGNSA in the germline V gene.

This clone was detected once. At one boundary the junction diverges from the germline segment, which might be a read error. The chain employs TRBV2 and TRBJ2-7; TRBD2 matches 7 bases. Germline CDR1 and CDR2: SNHLY and FYNNEI. The CDR3 extends over 10 amino acids. In DNA, the CDR3 is TGTGCCCGGCTACCGGGGACTATTGACTTC. Translated, it gives CARLPGTIDF.

V gene TRBV15 combines with J gene TRBJ1-2; D is unclear. The germline V gene has CDR1 LNHNV and CDR2 YYDKDF (reference sequence). The CDR3 covers 16 residues. Trimming stripped 0 bases from V and 4 bases from J, with 15 bases between. CDR3 in amino acids: CATSRDQAPWFYGYTF. The CDR3 DNA is TGTGCCACCAGCAGAGATCAAGCACCCTGGTTCTATGGCTACACCTTC.

The chain employs TRBV7-9 and TRBJ1-2; D possibly corresponds to TRBD1 (5 bases). The germline CDR1 and CDR2 sequences are SEHNR and FQNEAQ (reference sequence). With 1 base removed from V and 5 bases from J, the gap between germline ends came to 14 bases. The CDR3 contains 15 residues. The CDR3 nucleotides are TGTGCCAGCAGCTTAGGTCGGGGGTCGAGGTATGGCTACACCTTC. Its translation is CASSLGRGSRYGYTF.

This clone was seen once. The chain has TRBV5-1 and TRBJ2-2; D uncertain. Trimming took 4 bases from V and 0 from J, leaving 10 bases between them. This CDR3 is 15 amino acids long. CDR1 is SGHRS, CDR2 YFSETQ, per germline. CDR3 sequence (DNA): TGCGCCAGCAGCCCCCTGGCAGCGAACACCGGGGAGCTGTTTTTT. Protein sequence: CASSPLAANTGELFF.

The chain employs TRBV21-1 and TRBJ1-6; the table names TRBD1, a call not compared with the DNA. TRBV21-1 is assigned pseudogene status. CDR3 length: 17 amino acids. The CDR3: CASSKFIGTGINSPLHF. CDR3 in DNA: TGTGCCAGCAGCAAATTTATAGGGACAGGGATTAATTCACCCCTCCACTTT.

The chain employs TRBV7-9 and TRBJ1-1, with a possible D match to TRBD1 (5 bases). Germline V gene sequence: CDR1 SEHNR, CDR2 FQNEAQ (reference sequence). The CDR3 sequence is 13 residues long. V lost 4 bases to trimming and J lost 1 base, with 7 bases between them. This chain's CDR3 is CASSSRANTEAFF. In DNA form, the CDR3 reads TGTGCCAGCAGCTCCAGGGCGAACACTGAAGCTTTCTTT.